The clone carrying this T cell receptor (beta chain) was observed a single time. The source of the sample is a study of shared clonotypes between healthy human individuals. Germline assignment: CDR1 MNHNY and CDR2 SVGAGI (reference sequence). The CDR3 totals 12 residues. V was trimmed by 7 bases and J by 1 base, leaving 8 bases between them. Repertoires were generated with immunoSEQ multiplex PCR, while TCRdb's copy carries only in-frame clones and drops some. The table has about a million clones, 60% to 85% seen once. V usage is TRBV6-6 and J usage is TRBJ2-7; TRBD2 might be the D (6 bases). The receptor was isolated from a young man in good health. The specimen sequenced was memory CD4+ T cells sorted from blood. Subset defined: CD45RA-negative fraction. The CDR3 DNA follows: TGTGCCAGCAAGGGACTTTCCTACGAGCAGTACTTC. It codes for CASKGLSYEQYF.